This TCR beta chain was sequenced during a study of T cells in Graves' hyperthyroidism and ophthalmopathy. Regarding the study as a whole: The majority of expanded thyroid clonotypes above 0.001 also appeared in blood.

This clonotype appeared many times. Its cognate antigen is unknown. Amplification targeted TCR beta CDR3 regions from RNA transcripts. HTBI primers drove first-round RT-PCR of the TCR CDR3. TCRdb reprocessed the multiplex PCR reads via MiXCR and lists one record per CDR3 protein. The sample includes a few hundred thousand distinct CDR3 sequences, roughly 20% of them seen just once. Sequenced input: blood. The TCR originated in a man in his late teens or twenties with Graves' ophthalmopathy.

The chain's CDR3 is CASSTDREHGYTF. The CDR3 DNA is TGTGCCAGCAGCACGGACAGGGAACATGGCTACACCTTC. This rearrangement joins TRBV2 to TRBJ1-2; 8 bases agree with TRBD1. Germline V CDR1 and CDR2: SNHLY, FYNNEI. With V trimmed by 6 bases and J by 6 bases, 6 bases remained unmatched. CDR3 size: 13 residues.